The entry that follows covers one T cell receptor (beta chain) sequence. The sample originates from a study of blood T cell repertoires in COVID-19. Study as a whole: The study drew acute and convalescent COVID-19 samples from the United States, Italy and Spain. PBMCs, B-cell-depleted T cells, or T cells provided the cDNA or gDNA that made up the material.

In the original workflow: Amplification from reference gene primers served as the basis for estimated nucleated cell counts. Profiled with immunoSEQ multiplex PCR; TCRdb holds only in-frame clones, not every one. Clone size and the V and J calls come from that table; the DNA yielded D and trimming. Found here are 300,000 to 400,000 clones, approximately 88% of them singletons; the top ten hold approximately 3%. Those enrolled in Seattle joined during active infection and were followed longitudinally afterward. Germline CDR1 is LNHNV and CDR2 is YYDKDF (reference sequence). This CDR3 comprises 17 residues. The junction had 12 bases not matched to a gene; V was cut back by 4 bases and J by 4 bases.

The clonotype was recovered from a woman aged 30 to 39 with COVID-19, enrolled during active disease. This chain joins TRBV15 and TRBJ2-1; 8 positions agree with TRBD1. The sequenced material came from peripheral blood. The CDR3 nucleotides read TGTGCCACCAGCAATCAACCGACGGACAGGGCGTACAATGAGCAGTTCTTC. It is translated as CATSNQPTDRAYNEQFF.